This T cell receptor (beta chain) was sequenced during a study of T cell responses to AZD1222 COVID-19 vaccine. Per germline, CDR1 MNHNY and CDR2 SVGAGI (reference sequence). The germline V and J ends were trimmed by 2 bases and 8 bases, with 10 bases remaining between them. This CDR3 is 13 amino acids long. Sequencing was performed with immunoSEQ multiplex PCR; in TCRdb, only in-frame clones are kept and a portion is missing. The table has around 140,000 clones, under 95% seen once. This TCR came from an adult in good health. Sequenced material: peripheral blood, taken on day 0 of AZD1222 vaccination. This rearrangement joins TRBV6-6 to TRBJ2-1; possible D gene TRBD2, 5 bases. CDR3 loop: CASSYLLRDEQFF. The DNA of the CDR3 is TGTGCCAGCAGTTACCTCTTGAGGGATGAGCAGTTCTTC.